These 6 T cell receptor beta chains were all obtained from the same sample, sequenced in a study of T cell repertoires in cytomegalovirus infection. TCRdb independently ran MiXCR on the reads; one entry per CDR3 protein. The repertoire has roughly 500,000 distinct CDR3 sequences, 16% of them found once; the top ten carry roughly a quarter. Sequenced: CD8+ T cells from PBMCs. The receptors were gathered from a human donor in good health (CMV status not recorded). Some clones in this sample may be carry-over from other donors' samples.

At least ten counts were recorded for this clonotype. V and J are TRBV6-5 and TRBJ1-1; D is ambiguous. Germline CDR1 and CDR2: MNHEY and SVGAGI. Trimming stripped 0 bases from V and 7 bases from J, with 12 bases between. The CDR3 is 14 amino acids. The CDR3 here is CASSYSGSEVEAFF. CDR3 DNA: TGTGCCAGCAGTTACTCTGGATCGGAGGTTGAAGCTTTCTTT.

This clonotype was detected ten times or more. The rearrangement uses TRBV2 and TRBJ2-5; D is ambiguous. Germline V gives CDR1 SNHLY, CDR2 FYNNEI. This CDR3 contains 12 residues. With 1 base removed from V and 6 bases from J, the gap between germline ends came to 6 bases. CDR3 region: CASSEDRKTQYF. The CDR3 DNA reads TGTGCCAGCAGTGAAGACAGAAAGACCCAGTACTTC.

The rearrangement joins TRBV20-1 to TRBJ2-7, with D possibly TRBD2 on 6 matching bases. This CDR3 region has 12 residues. The V and J ends lost 3 bases and 2 bases respectively, with 8 bases between them. Germline CDR1 DFQATT, CDR2 SNEGSKA (reference sequence). CDR3 protein: CSASGGTYEQYF. Here the CDR3 DNA reads TGCAGTGCTAGCGGGGGTACCTACGAGCAGTACTTC.

This clonotype was detected many times. The rearrangement links TRBV6-5 to TRBJ2-7; 7 bases agree with TRBD1. CDR3 length: 14 residues. The ends lost 2 bases at V and 0 bases at J; junction bases unmatched: 1. Germline V gene data show CDR1 as MNHEY and CDR2 as SVGAGI. The CDR3 region has the DNA TGTGCCAGCAGTTACCGGGACAGCTCCTACGAGCAGTACTTC. This sequence encodes CASSYRDSSYEQYF.

V is TRBV28 and J is TRBJ2-7, with a possible D match to TRBD2 (5 bases). Trimming pared 3 bases from V and 3 bases from J, leaving 21 bases between. Germline CDR1 reads MDHEN; CDR2 reads SYDVKM. This CDR3 is built from 17 residues. The CDR3 DNA follows: TGTGCCAGCAGTTTCCCCCGGGATGGTGCGGTGGACTACGAGCAGTACTTC. This gives the protein CASSFPRDGAVDYEQYF.

The chain links TRBV9 to TRBJ2-2; the match to TRBD1 covers 7 bases. The CDR3 consists of 16 residues. CDR1 SGDLS and CDR2 YYNGEE come from the germline V gene. Trimming removed 3 bases from V and 0 bases from J; junction bases left unmatched: 5. CDR3 nucleotide sequence: TGTGCCAGCAGCGGTAGGGACAGCCCGAACACCGGGGAGCTGTTTTTT. Translated, it gives CASSGRDSPNTGELFF.